There are a few counts of the clone carrying this T cell receptor beta chain. Its antigen is unknown. Measured with immunoSEQ multiplex PCR; TCRdb has only the in-frame clones, and not every one. The sample yields fewer than 120,000 clones, around 90% seen once. The CDR3 runs to 13 residues. CDR1 is MGHRA and CDR2 is YSYEKL in the germline V gene. Between the trimmed V and J ends, which lost 3 bases and 2 bases, there was a span of 4 bases. The sample comes from a study of T cell responses to AZD1222 COVID-19 vaccine. Study results and limitations: Unmutated regions of variants are reportedly targeted by nearly half of spike-specific TCRs.

The sequencing used peripheral blood, collected on day 0 of AZD1222 vaccination. The receptor's source is an adult in good health. The genes are TRBV4-1 and TRBJ2-2; D call uncertain. The CDR3 protein is CASSHSNTGELFF. For the CDR3, the DNA is TGCGCCAGCAGCCATAGTAACACCGGGGAGCTGTTTTTT.